Below, 8 T cell receptor beta chains from the same sample are listed, as sequenced in a study of Ad26.COV2.S vaccination and SARS-CoV-2 variants. Profiled with immunoSEQ multiplex PCR; TCRdb holds only in-frame clones, not every one. The repertoire has roughly 700,000 clones, 89% of them found once; the top ten carry about 1.5%. Noted treatment: some 19 received Ad26.COV2.S at low or high dose, single or two shots; roughly five received placebo; per-sample allocation not given. Day 63 following the first vaccine or placebo injection was when the samples were taken. Sequences were derived from peripheral blood, sampled in a trial of Ad26.COV2.S vaccine versus placebo. These receptors were collected from a person between 18 and 65 years old who received the Ad26.COV2.S COVID-19 vaccine or a placebo.

CDR3 amino acids: CASSRVEKLFF. CDR3 nucleotide sequence: TGTGCCTCCAGCCGAGTTGAAAAACTGTTTTTT. The V gene is TRBV30, the J gene TRBJ1-4; D remains unclear. The CDR3 length is 11 residues. V was shortened by 7 bases and J by 7 bases, with 10 bases between the two germline ends. Germline CDR1 is GTSNPN and CDR2 is SVGIG (reference sequence). Complete variable domain (other parts from reference TRBV30 and TRBJ1-4): SQTIHQWPATLVQPVGSPLSLECTVEGTSNPNLYWYRQAAGRGLQLLFYSVGIGQISSEVPQNLSASRPQDRQFILSSKKLLLSDSGFYLCASSRVEKLFFGSGTQLSVL.

The chain has TRBV12-5 and TRBJ2-7; TRBD1 is a possible D gene (5 bases). The length of the CDR3 is 12 residues. The V gene's germline CDR1 is LGHNT and CDR2 FRNRAP. V gave up 3 bases and J gave up 4 bases, with 7 bases separating them. CDR3 DNA sequence: TGTGCTAGTGGTTTAGGACAATACGAGCAGTACTTC. Its protein product is CASGLGQYEQYF. Based on the CDR3 plus reference TRBV12-5 and TRBJ2-7, the full variable domain is DARVTQTPRHKVTEMGQEVTMRCQPILGHNTVFWYRQTMMQGLELLAYFRNRAPLDDSGMPKDRFSAEMPDATLATLKIQPSEPRDSAVYFCASGLGQYEQYFGPGTRLTVT.

This sequence joins TRBV2 and TRBJ2-5; D unclear. The V end was cut by 4 bases, the J end by 4 bases, with 13 bases between. The CDR3 runs 14 residues. CDR1 and CDR2 (germline): SNHLY, FYNNEI. Written as DNA, the CDR3 is TGTGCCAGCAGTGTGGGCCAAGGGATAGAGACCCAGTACTTC. Protein: CASSVGQGIETQYF.

V is TRBV19 and J is TRBJ1-5; D uncertain. Germline V gene sequence: CDR1 LNHDA, CDR2 SQIVND (reference sequence). CDR3 length equals 13 residues. The V gene lost 5 bases and the J gene lost 5 bases, with 10 bases spanning the gap. CDR3 sequence (DNA): TGTGCCAGTAGTGACCAACGGGATCAGCCCCAGCATTTT. This translates into CASSDQRDQPQHF.

The rearrangement uses TRBV19 and TRBJ2-3; D unresolved. CDR1 is LNHDA, CDR2 SQIVND, per germline (reference sequence). The CDR3 consists of 16 residues. Trimming removed 5 bases from V and 1 base from J, with 16 bases in between. CDR3 protein: CASSDPKSPGTDTQYF. In nucleotides, the CDR3 is TGTGCCAGTAGTGACCCGAAGAGTCCCGGCACAGATACGCAGTATTTT.

The chain combines TRBV7-9 with TRBJ2-6, with D possibly being TRBD2 (5 bases). Germline CDR1 reads SEHNR; CDR2 reads FQNEAQ (reference sequence). V dropped 4 bases and J dropped 1 base, with 11 bases sitting between them. This CDR3 contains 16 residues. CDR3 sequence (DNA): TGTGCCAGCAGCTCTCATCGGAGGTCTGGGGCCAACGTCCTGACTTTC. This encodes CASSSHRRSGANVLTF.

V and J are TRBV7-2 and TRBJ2-7; perhaps TRBD2 as D (6 bases). V lost 3 bases and J lost 4, with 13 bases in between. The germline CDR1 and CDR2 sequences are SGHTA and FQGNSA. The CDR3 totals 14 residues. The CDR3 sequence: CASSFLGAGYEQYF. In nucleotides, the CDR3 is TGTGCCAGCAGCTTTCTAGGGGCGGGGTACGAGCAGTACTTC.

The rearrangement joins TRBV3-1 (or the pseudogene TRBV3-2) to TRBJ2-7; no clear D. The CDR3 is 15 residues long. Germline-derived CDR1 and CDR2 are LGHDT and YNNKEL (reference sequence). V was cut by 1 base and J by 4 bases, with 14 bases left in between. CDR3 sequence (DNA): TGTGCCAGCAGCCAAGGACCCATTCCGGATTACGAGCAGTACTTC. Protein: CASSQGPIPDYEQYF.